This TCR beta chain was profiled in a study of T-cell reconstitution after alpha-beta-depleted transplantation in children (dated by TCRdb to about 2016). Broadly, across the study: The study quantitatively tracked T-cell immune reconstitution after TCRalphabeta/CD19-depleted allogeneic hematopoietic cell transplantation in children using TCR repertoire profiling.

From a lookup of the germline V gene, CDR1 and CDR2 are KGHSH and LQKENI. The CDR3 runs 15 amino acids, cysteine and phenylalanine included. This entry keeps only the CDR3 DNA: 45 bases, framed from base 1. Relative to germline, V is 2 bases shorter and J is 5 bases shorter, with 16 bases between their ends. In regard to this clonotype: Its antigen remains unidentified. No base-level quality is on record; no much larger clone is a single base apart.

Preparation of the library involved PCR. These reads were obtained on an Illumina HiSeq 2500. Molecular barcoding was employed in the preparation of TCR libraries, with unique molecular identifiers being used to normalize TCRbeta repertoire quantification. TCRdb reprocessed the public reads (quality trimming at Q25 with fastp, clone calling with MiXCR) and kept in-frame beta chains. Each record represents a unique CDR3 protein, reported with the most common genes and DNA among its rows. Recorded for this sample are some 500,000 distinct CDR3 sequences; about 16% of them occurred a single time. The ten largest make up more than 2.5% of the sample.

Sequencing used PBMCs from the stem cell graft donor, obtained from the stem cell graft. The sequence joins TRBV18 to TRBJ2-7; the D gene is possibly TRBD2, with 6 bases matching. The sequence was obtained from a human donor who donated a stem cell graft to a child with acute lymphoblastic leukemia. CDR3 region: CASSPSSSGEDEQYF. The DNA is as follows: TGTGCCAGCTCACCATCAAGCTCGGGGGAGGACGAGCAGTACTTC.